The clone carrying this T cell receptor beta chain was recorded at least ten times. Antigen unknown. Genomic DNA served as template for TCR beta VDJ and CDR3 profiling. TCRdb recomputed calls from the reads with MiXCR, one row per CDR3 protein. The sample records 100,000 to 120,000 distinct CDR3 sequences, 51% being singletons. The sample is drawn from a study of CD8+CD57+ T cells in acquired aplastic anemia. The study, taken as a whole, reports: Common to patients and controls were twenty-nine CD8+ CDR3 sequences.

Germline CDR1 reads MNHEY; CDR2 reads SVGEGT. V lost 2 bases to trimming and J lost 4 bases, with 8 bases between them. The CDR3 length is 13 residues. Material: sorted CD4+, CD8+, or CD8+CD57+ T cells (not recorded which) from PBMCs. The gene calls are TRBV6-2 or TRBV6-3 and TRBJ1-1, with D perhaps TRBD1 (5 bases). The sequence was obtained from a human donor in good health, serving as a control. CDR3 in amino acids: CASSYGGGTEAFF. The CDR3 DNA sequence: TGTGCCAGCAGTTACGGGGGGGGCACTGAAGCTTTCTTT.